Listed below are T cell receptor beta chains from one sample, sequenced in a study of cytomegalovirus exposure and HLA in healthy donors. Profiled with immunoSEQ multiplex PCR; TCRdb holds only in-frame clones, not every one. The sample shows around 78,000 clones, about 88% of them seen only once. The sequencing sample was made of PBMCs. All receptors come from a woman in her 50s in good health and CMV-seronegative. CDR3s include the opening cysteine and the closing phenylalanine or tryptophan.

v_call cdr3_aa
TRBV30 CAWSVGTGNQPQHF
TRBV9 CASSGTGPYNEQFF
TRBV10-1 CASSESPPVKQFF
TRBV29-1 CSVELESPWAETQYF
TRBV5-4 CASSPGGTGYNEQFF
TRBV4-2 CASSQVTHRGDGYTF
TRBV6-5 CASSTPGLATEAQYF
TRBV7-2 CASSLTAINQPQHF
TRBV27 CASRRDRGLEPQHF
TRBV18 CASSREGPDQPQHF
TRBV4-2 CASSLQPGQGTHEQYF
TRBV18 CASSVRGGTEAFF
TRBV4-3 CASSLIAGGEKLFF
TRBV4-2 CASSQGTATNYGYTF
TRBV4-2 CASSQTPGHEYGYTF
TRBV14 CASSQAWRGFQFF
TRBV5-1 CASSLGVARQGTTGELFF
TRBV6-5 CASSYSNSQNTEAFF
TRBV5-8 CASSPGLGGSLTYEQYF
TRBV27 CASSLGVGAPKETQYF